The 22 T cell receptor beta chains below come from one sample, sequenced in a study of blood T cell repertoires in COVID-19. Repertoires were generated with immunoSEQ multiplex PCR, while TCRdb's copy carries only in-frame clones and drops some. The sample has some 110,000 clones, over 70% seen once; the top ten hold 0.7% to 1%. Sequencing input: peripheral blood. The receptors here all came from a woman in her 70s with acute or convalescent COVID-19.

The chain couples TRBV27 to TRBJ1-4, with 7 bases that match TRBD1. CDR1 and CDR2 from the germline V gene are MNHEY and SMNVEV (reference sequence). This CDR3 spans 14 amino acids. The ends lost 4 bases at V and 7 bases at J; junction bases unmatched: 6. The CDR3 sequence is CASSSTGRIEKLFF. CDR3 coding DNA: TGTGCCAGCAGTTCGACAGGGAGGATTGAAAAACTGTTTTTT.

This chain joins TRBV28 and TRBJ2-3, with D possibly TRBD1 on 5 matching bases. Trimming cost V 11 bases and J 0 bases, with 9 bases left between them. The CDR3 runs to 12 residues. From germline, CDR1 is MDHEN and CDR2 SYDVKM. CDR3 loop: CAAQGSTDTQYF. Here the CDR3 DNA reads TGTGCCGCCCAGGGCAGCACAGATACGCAGTATTTT. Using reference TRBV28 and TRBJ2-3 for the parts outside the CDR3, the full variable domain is DVKVTQSSRYLVKRTGEKVFLECVQDMDHENMFWYRQDPGLGLRLIYFSYDVKMKEKGDIPEGYSVSREKKERFSLILESASTNQTSMYLCAAQGSTDTQYFGPGTRLTVL.

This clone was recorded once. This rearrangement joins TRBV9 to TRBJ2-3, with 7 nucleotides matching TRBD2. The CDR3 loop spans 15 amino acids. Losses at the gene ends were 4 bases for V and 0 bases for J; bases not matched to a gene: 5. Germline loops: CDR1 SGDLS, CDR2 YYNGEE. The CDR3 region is CASSFRRESTDTQYF. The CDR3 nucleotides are TGTGCCAGCAGCTTCCGGCGGGAGAGCACAGATACGCAGTATTTT.

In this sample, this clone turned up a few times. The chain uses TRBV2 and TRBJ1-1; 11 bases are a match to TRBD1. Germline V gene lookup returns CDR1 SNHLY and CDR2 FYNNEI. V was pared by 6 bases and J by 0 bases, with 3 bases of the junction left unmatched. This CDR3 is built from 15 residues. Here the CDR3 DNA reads TGTGCCAGCAGGGACAGGGGGCTTATGAACACTGAAGCTTTCTTT. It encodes CASRDRGLMNTEAFF.

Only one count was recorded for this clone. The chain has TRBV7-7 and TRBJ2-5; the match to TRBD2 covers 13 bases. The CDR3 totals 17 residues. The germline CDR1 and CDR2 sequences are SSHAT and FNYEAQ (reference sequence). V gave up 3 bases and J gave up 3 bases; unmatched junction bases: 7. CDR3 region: CASSLGTGLAGEETQYF. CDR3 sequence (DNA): TGTGCCAGCAGCTTGGGGACAGGACTAGCGGGAGAAGAGACCCAGTACTTC.

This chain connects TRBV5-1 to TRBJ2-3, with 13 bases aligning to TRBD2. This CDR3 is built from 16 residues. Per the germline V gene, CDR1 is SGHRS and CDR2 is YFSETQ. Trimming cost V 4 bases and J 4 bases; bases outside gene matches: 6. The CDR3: CASSTPLAGGADTQYF. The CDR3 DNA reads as TGCGCCAGCAGCACCCCACTAGCGGGAGGGGCAGATACGCAGTATTTT.

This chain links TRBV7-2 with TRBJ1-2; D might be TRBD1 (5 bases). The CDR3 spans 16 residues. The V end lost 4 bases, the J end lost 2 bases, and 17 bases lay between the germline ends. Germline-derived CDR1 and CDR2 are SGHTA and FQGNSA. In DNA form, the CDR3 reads TGTGCCAGCAGCTCCTCTCGCCCAGGGCGAAACTATGGCTACACCTTC. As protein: CASSSSRPGRNYGYTF.

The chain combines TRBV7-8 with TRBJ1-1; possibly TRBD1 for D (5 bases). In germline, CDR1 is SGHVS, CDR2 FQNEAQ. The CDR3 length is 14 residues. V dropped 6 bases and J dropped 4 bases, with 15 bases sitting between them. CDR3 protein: CASRFGTGGTEAFF. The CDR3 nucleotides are TGTGCCAGCAGATTCGGAACAGGCGGCACTGAAGCTTTCTTT.

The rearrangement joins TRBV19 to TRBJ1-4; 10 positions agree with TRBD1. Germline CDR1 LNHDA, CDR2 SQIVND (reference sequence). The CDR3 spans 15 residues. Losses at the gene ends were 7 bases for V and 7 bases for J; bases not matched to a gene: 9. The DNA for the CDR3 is TGTGCCAGTACCCGAGGCGGGACAGGGGCTGAAAAACTGTTTTTT. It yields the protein CASTRGGTGAEKLFF.

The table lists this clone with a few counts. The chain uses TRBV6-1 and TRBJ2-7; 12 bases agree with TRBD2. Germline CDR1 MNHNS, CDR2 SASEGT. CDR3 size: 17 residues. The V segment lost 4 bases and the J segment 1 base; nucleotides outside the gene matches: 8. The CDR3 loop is CASSGVYGTSGSYEQYF. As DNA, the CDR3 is TGTGCCAGCAGTGGGGTCTACGGGACTAGCGGGTCCTACGAGCAGTACTTC.

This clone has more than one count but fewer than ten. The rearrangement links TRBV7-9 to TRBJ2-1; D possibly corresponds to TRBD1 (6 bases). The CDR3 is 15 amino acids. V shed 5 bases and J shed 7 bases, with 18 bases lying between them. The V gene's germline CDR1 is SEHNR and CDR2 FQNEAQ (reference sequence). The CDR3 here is CASSPIQGSNNEQFF. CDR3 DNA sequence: TGTGCCAGCAGCCCGATACAGGGAAGTAATAATGAGCAGTTCTTC.

This chain's CDR3 is CASSSRGSSYNEQFF. CDR3 nucleotides: TGTGCCAGTAGTTCCCGGGGGAGCTCCTACAATGAGCAGTTCTTC. The chain recombines TRBV19 with TRBJ2-1; a possible D gene is TRBD2 (6 bases). The CDR3 contains 15 residues. In germline, CDR1 is LNHDA, CDR2 SQIVND (reference sequence). The V end lost 5 bases, the J end lost 0 bases, and 11 bases lay between the germline ends.

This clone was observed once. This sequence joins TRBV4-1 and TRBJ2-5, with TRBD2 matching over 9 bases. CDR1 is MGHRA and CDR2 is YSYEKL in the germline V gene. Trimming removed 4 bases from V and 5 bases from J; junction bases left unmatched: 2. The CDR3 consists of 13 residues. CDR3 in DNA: TGCGCCAGCAGCCGCGGGGGGGTGGAGACCCAGTACTTC. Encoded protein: CASSRGGVETQYF.

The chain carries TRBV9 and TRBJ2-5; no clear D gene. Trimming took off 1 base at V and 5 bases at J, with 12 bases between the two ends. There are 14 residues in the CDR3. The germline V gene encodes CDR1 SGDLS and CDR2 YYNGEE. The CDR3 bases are TGTGCCAGCAGCGTAACTCTAGATCTGGAGACCCAGTACTTC. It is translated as CASSVTLDLETQYF.

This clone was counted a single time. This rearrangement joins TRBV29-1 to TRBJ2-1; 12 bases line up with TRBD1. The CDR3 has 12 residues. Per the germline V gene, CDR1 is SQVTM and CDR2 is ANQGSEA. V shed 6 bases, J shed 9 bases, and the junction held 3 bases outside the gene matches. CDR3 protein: CSVGQGAAEQFF. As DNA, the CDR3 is TGCAGCGTGGGACAGGGGGCCGCTGAGCAGTTCTTC.

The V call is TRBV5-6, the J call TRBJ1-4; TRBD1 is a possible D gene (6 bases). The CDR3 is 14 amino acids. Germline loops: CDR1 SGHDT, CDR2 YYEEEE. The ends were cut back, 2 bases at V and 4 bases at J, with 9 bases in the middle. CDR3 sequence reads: CASSLGQYNEKLFF. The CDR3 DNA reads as TGTGCCAGCAGCTTAGGACAGTATAATGAAAAACTGTTTTTT.

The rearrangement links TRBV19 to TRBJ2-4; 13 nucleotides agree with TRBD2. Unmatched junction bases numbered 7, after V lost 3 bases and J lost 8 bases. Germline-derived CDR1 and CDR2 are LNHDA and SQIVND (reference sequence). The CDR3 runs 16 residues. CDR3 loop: CASSIRTSGSMDIQYF. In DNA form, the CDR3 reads TGTGCCAGTAGTATCCGGACTAGCGGGAGCATGGACATTCAGTACTTC.

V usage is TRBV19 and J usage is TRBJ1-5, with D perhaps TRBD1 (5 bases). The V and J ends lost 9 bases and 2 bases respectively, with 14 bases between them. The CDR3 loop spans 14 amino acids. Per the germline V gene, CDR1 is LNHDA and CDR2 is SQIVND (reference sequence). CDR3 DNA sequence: TGTGCCAGGACGCAGGGTCGGGGCAATCAGCCCCAGCATTTT. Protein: CARTQGRGNQPQHF. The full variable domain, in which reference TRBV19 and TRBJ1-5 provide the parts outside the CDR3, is DGGITQSPKYLFRKEGQNVTLSCEQNLNHDAMYWYRQDPGQGLRLIYYSQIVNDFQKGDIAEGYSVSREKKESFPLTVTSAQKNPTAFYLCARTQGRGNQPQHFGDGTRLSIL.

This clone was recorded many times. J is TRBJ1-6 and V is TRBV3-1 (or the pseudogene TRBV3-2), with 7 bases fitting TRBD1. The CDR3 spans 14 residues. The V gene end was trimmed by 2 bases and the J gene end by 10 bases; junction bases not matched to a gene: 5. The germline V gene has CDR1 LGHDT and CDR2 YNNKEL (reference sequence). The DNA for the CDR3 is TGTGCCAGCAGCCAACGGACAGGCAGCTCACCCCTCCACTTT. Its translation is CASSQRTGSSPLHF.

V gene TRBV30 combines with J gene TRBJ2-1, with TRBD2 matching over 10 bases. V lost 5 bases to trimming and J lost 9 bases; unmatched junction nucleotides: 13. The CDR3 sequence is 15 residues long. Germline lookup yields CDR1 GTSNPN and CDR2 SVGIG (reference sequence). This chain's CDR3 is CAWAATSGRAGEQFF. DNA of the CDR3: TGTGCCTGGGCCGCAACGAGCGGGAGGGCGGGTGAGCAGTTCTTC.

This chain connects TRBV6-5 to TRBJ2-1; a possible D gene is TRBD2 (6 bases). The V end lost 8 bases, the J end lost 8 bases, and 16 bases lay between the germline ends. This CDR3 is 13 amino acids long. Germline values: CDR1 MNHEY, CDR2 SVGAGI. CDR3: CASRRGLSDEQFF. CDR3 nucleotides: TGTGCCAGCCGTCGGGGGTTGAGTGATGAGCAGTTCTTC.

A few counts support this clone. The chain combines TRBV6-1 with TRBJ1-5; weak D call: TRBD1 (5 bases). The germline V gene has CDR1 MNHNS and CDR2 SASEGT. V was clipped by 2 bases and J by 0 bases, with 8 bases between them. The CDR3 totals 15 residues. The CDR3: CASSESRASNQPQHF. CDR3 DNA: TGTGCCAGCAGTGAAAGCAGGGCTAGCAATCAGCCCCAGCATTTT.